This TCR beta chain appears in the sequencing data of a study of T cell responses to AZD1222 COVID-19 vaccine. General study results and limits: Two AZD1222 doses significantly raised spike-specific TCR breadth and depth over controls. Only 5 to 7 AZD1222 recipients were seropositive at baseline. At 160-218 and 743-854, vaccine-associated CD4 TCRs were dominant, and they spanned spike.

Comment on this clone: Its target is not known.

The germline V and J ends were trimmed by 4 bases and 5 bases, with 12 bases remaining between them. CDR1 is SGHRS, CDR2 YFSETQ, per germline. The CDR3 totals 14 residues. Generated by immunoSEQ multiplex PCR, the TCRdb table keeps only in-frame clones and is missing some. Of under 140,000 clones listed, about 95% are singletons. J is TRBJ1-4 and V is TRBV5-1, with D possibly TRBD1 on 5 matching bases. Sequenced material: peripheral blood, taken 28 days after the second AZD1222 dose. The source is an adult who received the AZD1222 COVID-19 vaccine. CDR3: CASSSRDLNEKLFF. DNA for the CDR3: TGCGCCAGCAGCAGCCGGGACCTAAATGAAAAACTGTTTTTT.